These 7 T cell receptor beta chains originate from one sample sequenced in a study of blood T cell repertoires in COVID-19. Generated by immunoSEQ multiplex PCR, the TCRdb table keeps only in-frame clones and is missing some. The sample has 150,000 to 200,000 clones, 70% to 90% seen once; the top ten hold over 15%. The sequenced material came from peripheral blood. These receptors all stem from a person aged 65 to 85 with COVID-19, enrolled during active disease.

The chain couples TRBV10-3 to TRBJ1-6; 8 positions match TRBD1. Germline-derived CDR1 and CDR2 are ENHRY and SYGVKD. The J segment lost 8 bases and the V segment lost 4 bases, leaving 4 bases of the junction unmatched. The CDR3 is made up of 14 amino acids. The DNA of the CDR3 is TGTGCCATCAGTGCTGTGACAGGGGATTCACCCCTCCACTTT. It yields the protein CAISAVTGDSPLHF.

This clone was seen only a few times. This sequence joins TRBV5-6 and TRBJ2-1; a weak D match, TRBD1 (5 bases). Germline V CDR1 and CDR2: SGHDT, YYEEEE. CDR3 size: 14 residues. The V gene lost 4 bases and the J gene lost 5 bases, with 13 bases spanning the gap. Here the CDR3 reads CASSEGAGDNEQFF. CDR3 in DNA: TGTGCCAGCAGCGAAGGGGCTGGAGACAATGAGCAGTTCTTC.

The chain carries TRBV27 and TRBJ1-2, with a tentative D call TRBD1 (6 bases). This CDR3 region has 14 residues. V lost 5 bases, J lost 7 bases, and 17 bases lay in between. Looked up from germline, CDR1 is MNHEY and CDR2 is SMNVEV (reference sequence). This chain's CDR3 is CASSAETGFSGYTF. Here the CDR3 DNA reads TGTGCCAGCAGTGCCGAAACAGGGTTCAGTGGCTACACCTTC.

The chain uses TRBV5-1 and TRBJ2-2, with D unresolved. Trimming removed 0 bases from V and 2 bases from J, with 11 bases in between. Germline CDR1 is SGHRS and CDR2 is YFSETQ. CDR3 length equals 16 residues. CDR3 in DNA: TGCGCCAGCAGCTTGGTCGGTCGCGGAAACACCGGGGAGCTGTTTTTT. Protein: CASSLVGRGNTGELFF.

This clone came up once. The chain uses TRBV4-1 and TRBJ2-7; D remains ambiguous. The CDR3 loop spans 17 amino acids. The V gene's germline CDR1 is MGHRA and CDR2 YSYEKL. Deletions cut 1 base from V and 1 base from J, with 17 bases between. The CDR3 coding sequence is TGCGCCAGCAGCCAAGGTATAGGAGAGCAGAAATCCTACGAGCAGTACTTC. It yields the protein CASSQGIGEQKSYEQYF.

The CDR3 sequence: CASNAGGGSSAFF. CDR3 DNA sequence: TGTGCCAGCAACGCGGGGGGGGGAAGTTCGGCTTTCTTT. The V call is TRBV3-1 (or the pseudogene TRBV3-2), the J call TRBJ1-1; a possible D gene is TRBD1 (5 bases). CDR1 is LGHDT, CDR2 YNNKEL, per germline (reference sequence). The V end lost 7 bases, the J end lost 11 bases, and 20 bases lay between the germline ends. The CDR3 totals 13 residues.

V usage is TRBV5-1 and J usage is TRBJ1-6; 7 bases map to TRBD1. This CDR3 is 14 amino acids long. Germline loops: CDR1 SGHRS, CDR2 YFSETQ. V shed 4 bases, J shed 6 bases, and the junction held 4 bases outside the gene matches. CDR3 protein: CASSTGTVNSPLHF. As DNA, the CDR3 is TGCGCCAGCAGCACAGGGACAGTTAATTCACCCCTCCACTTT.